A single sample is the source of the 15 T cell receptor beta chains below, sequenced in a study of blood T cell repertoires in COVID-19. TCRdb's copy holds only in-frame clones and misses some; the assay was immunoSEQ multiplex PCR. This sample has approximately 470,000 clones, with roughly nine tenths found just once. Sequencing was performed on PBMCs or T cells enriched from blood (not recorded which). These TCRs come from a woman under 30 who had recovered from COVID-19.

The J gene is TRBJ1-2, the V gene TRBV3-1 (or the pseudogene TRBV3-2); 7 bases map to TRBD1. This CDR3 comprises 16 residues. Germline assignment: CDR1 LGHDT and CDR2 YNNKEL (reference sequence). V shed 3 bases and J 0 bases; nucleotides not matched to a gene: 7. The CDR3 loop is CASSHLWQGANYGYTF. In DNA, the CDR3 is TGTGCCAGCAGCCACCTTTGGCAGGGGGCTAACTATGGCTACACCTTC.

This chain links TRBV30 with TRBJ1-5; possible D gene TRBD1, 5 bases. This CDR3 is 13 amino acids long. CDR1 and CDR2 (germline): GTSNPN, SVGIG (reference sequence). Trimming left V 5 bases short and J 7 bases short, with 15 bases between. CDR3 in amino acids: CAWAGFRGQPQHF. The CDR3 bases are TGTGCCTGGGCAGGGTTTAGGGGACAGCCCCAGCATTTT.

The gene calls are TRBV10-2 and TRBJ2-5; no clear D. This CDR3 has 10 amino acids. Germline values: CDR1 WSHSY, CDR2 SAAADI. V was cut by 9 bases and J by 3 bases, with 5 bases left in between. CDR3 amino acids: CASGEETQYF. Here the CDR3 DNA reads TGCGCCAGTGGAGAAGAGACCCAGTACTTC.

The chain is built from TRBV27 and TRBJ1-1; D is uncertain. The germline gives CDR1 MNHEY, CDR2 SMNVEV (reference sequence). The V gene lost 0 bases and the J gene lost 2 bases, with 10 bases spanning the gap. This CDR3 spans 15 amino acids. The CDR3: CASSLSYGDNTEAFF. Here the CDR3 DNA reads TGTGCCAGCAGTTTATCGTACGGGGATAACACTGAAGCTTTCTTT.

The V and J genes are TRBV29-1 and TRBJ1-1; 7 bases are a match to TRBD1. The CDR3 length is 15 residues. Germline CDR1 reads SQVTM; CDR2 reads ANQGSEA. With V trimmed by 4 bases and J by 1 base, 9 bases remained unmatched. The CDR3 region is CSVAYRDSPNTEAFF. The CDR3 DNA reads TGCAGCGTTGCTTATCGGGACAGCCCGAACACTGAAGCTTTCTTT.

The gene calls are TRBV6-1 and TRBJ1-5, with D perhaps TRBD1 (6 bases). Trimming removed 3 bases from V and 6 bases from J, with 12 bases in between. Germline lookup yields CDR1 MNHNS and CDR2 SASEGT. This CDR3 has 14 amino acids. This chain's CDR3 is CASSETGHGQPQHF. CDR3 coding DNA: TGTGCCAGCAGTGAGACAGGCCATGGTCAGCCCCAGCATTTT.

The genes are TRBV5-4 and TRBJ1-6; 9 positions agree with TRBD1. The germline V gene has CDR1 SGHNT and CDR2 YYREEE (reference sequence). This CDR3 comprises 16 residues. The trim removed 4 bases at V and 7 bases at J, leaving 9 bases unmatched. CDR3 loop: CASSPPGTGRNSPLHF. The CDR3 nucleotides read TGTGCCAGCAGCCCGCCAGGGACAGGGAGGAATTCACCCCTCCACTTT.

This clone was detected once. The chain is built from TRBV5-4 and TRBJ1-2; TRBD1 aligns across 7 bases. The germline V gene encodes CDR1 SGHNT and CDR2 YYREEE (reference sequence). The ends lost 4 bases at V and 4 bases at J; junction bases unmatched: 10. The CDR3 contains 15 residues. CDR3 sequence (DNA): TGTGCCAGCAGCGTCGAGACAGGGTCCCTCTATGGCTACACCTTC. This encodes CASSVETGSLYGYTF.

CDR3 nucleotides: TGTGCTAGTGGTTTGGTACTTGGGCAGCTGAACACTGAAGCTTTCTTT. It encodes CASGLVLGQLNTEAFF. This chain links TRBV12-5 with TRBJ1-1; D uncertain. CDR1 and CDR2 (germline): LGHNT, FRNRAP. The V end lost 0 bases, the J end lost 0 bases, and 11 bases lay between the germline ends. This CDR3 has 16 amino acids.

The chain couples TRBV28 to TRBJ2-7, with D maybe TRBD1 (6 bases). The V gene lost 8 bases and the J gene lost 0 bases, with 11 bases spanning the gap. The germline gives CDR1 MDHEN, CDR2 SYDVKM. This CDR3 region has 13 residues. CDR3 protein: CASDRSNSYEQYF. The DNA for the CDR3 is TGTGCCAGCGACAGGTCGAACTCCTACGAGCAGTACTTC.

This clone is a singleton in its sample. The chain has TRBV7-2 and TRBJ1-5; 9 bases are a match to TRBD1. This CDR3 has 18 amino acids. Germline assignment: CDR1 SGHTA and CDR2 FQGNSA. V trimming: 1 base; J trimming: 7 bases; junction bases outside the gene matches: 14. The CDR3 region has the DNA TGTGCCAGCAGCTTAGTGGGAGGGGACAGGGCAGGCGGACAGCCCCAGCATTTT. The encoded protein is CASSLVGGDRAGGQPQHF.

The CDR3 region is CASSQVWVQGAVNTGELFF. CDR3 DNA sequence: TGTGCCAGCAGCCAAGTATGGGTCCAGGGGGCAGTGAACACCGGGGAGCTGTTTTTT. V usage is TRBV4-2 and J usage is TRBJ2-2; 8 bases are a match to TRBD1. CDR3 length equals 19 residues. Germline CDR1 and CDR2: LGHNA and YNFKEQ. With 1 base clipped from V and 1 base from J, the junction kept 11 bases outside the gene matches.

In DNA, the CDR3 is TGCGCCAGCAGCTCTAGACCCGGGACAGGGAATTTAAATGAAAAACTGTTTTTT. Its translation: CASSSRPGTGNLNEKLFF. The chain carries TRBV5-1 and TRBJ1-4, with 9 bases identical to TRBD1. There are 18 residues in the CDR3. CDR1 and CDR2 (germline): SGHRS, YFSETQ. Trimming removed 3 bases from V and 5 bases from J; junction bases left unmatched: 14.

The chain links TRBV6-2 or TRBV6-3 to TRBJ2-2, with D maybe TRBD1 (5 bases). The ends were cut back, 6 bases at V and 4 bases at J, with 15 bases in the middle. Germline values: CDR1 MNHEY, CDR2 SVGEGT. CDR3 size: 15 residues. The CDR3 protein is CASSPNRPGTGELFF. The CDR3 DNA sequence: TGTGCCAGCAGCCCTAACAGGCCTGGCACCGGGGAGCTGTTTTTT.

Comments on this clone: No DNA is shown, since the ends of the CDR3 on it are uncertain; the CDR3 is the one TCRdb lists. V is TRBV2 and J is TRBJ1-1; the D call TRBD1 from the table was never checked on the DNA. The CDR3 totals 16 residues, both ends included. The germline gives CDR1 SNHLY, CDR2 FYNNEI. The CDR3 sequence: CASSTSPGQGYTEAFF.